This paragraph reports one TCR beta chain. As for treatment: around 19 received Ad26.COV2.S at low or high dose, single or two shots; 5 received placebo; per-sample allocation not given. After the first vaccine or placebo injection, samples were drawn on day 63. Sequencing used immunoSEQ multiplex PCR; TCRdb keeps in-frame clones, though not all of them. The table records fewer than 900,000 clones, 80% to 90% of them present only once. These data belong to a study of Ad26.COV2.S vaccination and SARS-CoV-2 variants. Study background: The donor belonged to the COV1001 Ad26.COV2.S trial arm.

The CDR3 has 17 amino acids. The ends lost 7 bases at V and 0 bases at J; junction bases unmatched: 9. Germline V gives CDR1 SGHTA, CDR2 FQGNSA. The chain links TRBV7-2 to TRBJ2-6, with TRBD2 matching 7 bases. The sequence was obtained from a person aged 18 to 65 who received the Ad26.COV2.S COVID-19 vaccine or a placebo. Sequencing used peripheral blood, obtained in a trial of Ad26.COV2.S vaccine versus placebo. The DNA of the CDR3 is TGTGCCAGCACCGCCCGCGGGAGAATCTCTGGGGCCAACGTCCTGACTTTC. Translated: CASTARGRISGANVLTF.